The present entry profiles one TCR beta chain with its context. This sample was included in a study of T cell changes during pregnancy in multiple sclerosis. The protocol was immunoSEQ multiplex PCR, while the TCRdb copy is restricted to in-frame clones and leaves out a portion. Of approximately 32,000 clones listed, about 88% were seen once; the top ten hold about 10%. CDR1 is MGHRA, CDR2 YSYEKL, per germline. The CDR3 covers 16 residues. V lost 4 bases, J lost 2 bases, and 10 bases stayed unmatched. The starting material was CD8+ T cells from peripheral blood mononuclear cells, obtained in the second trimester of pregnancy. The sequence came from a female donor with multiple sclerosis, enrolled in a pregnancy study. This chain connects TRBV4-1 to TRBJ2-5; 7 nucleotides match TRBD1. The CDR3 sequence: CASSPRRTGGQETQYF. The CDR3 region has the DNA TGCGCCAGCAGCCCTCGAAGGACAGGAGGACAAGAGACCCAGTACTTC.